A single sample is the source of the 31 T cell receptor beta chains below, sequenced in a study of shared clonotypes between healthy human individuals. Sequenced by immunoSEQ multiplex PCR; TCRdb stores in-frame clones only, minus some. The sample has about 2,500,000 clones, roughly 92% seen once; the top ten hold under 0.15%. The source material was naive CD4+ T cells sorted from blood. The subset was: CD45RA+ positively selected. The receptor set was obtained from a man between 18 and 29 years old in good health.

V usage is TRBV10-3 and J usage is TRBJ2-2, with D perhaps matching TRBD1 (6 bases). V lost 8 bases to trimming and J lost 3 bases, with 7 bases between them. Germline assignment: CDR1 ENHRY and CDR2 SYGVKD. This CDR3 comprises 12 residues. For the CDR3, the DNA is TGTGCCATCGGGACATACACCGGGGAGCTGTTTTTT. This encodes CAIGTYTGELFF.

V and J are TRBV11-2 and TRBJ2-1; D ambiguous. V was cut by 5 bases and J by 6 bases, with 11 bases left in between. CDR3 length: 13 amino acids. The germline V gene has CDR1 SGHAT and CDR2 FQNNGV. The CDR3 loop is CASSEPPVNEQFF. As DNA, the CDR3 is TGTGCCAGCAGCGAACCGCCGGTCAATGAGCAGTTCTTC. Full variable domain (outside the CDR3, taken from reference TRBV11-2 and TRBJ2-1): EAGVAQSPRYKIIEKRQSVAFWCNPISGHATLYWYQQILGQGPKLLIQFQNNGVVDDSQLPKDRFSAERLKGVDSTLKIQPAKLEDSAVYLCASSEPPVNEQFFGPGTRLTVL.

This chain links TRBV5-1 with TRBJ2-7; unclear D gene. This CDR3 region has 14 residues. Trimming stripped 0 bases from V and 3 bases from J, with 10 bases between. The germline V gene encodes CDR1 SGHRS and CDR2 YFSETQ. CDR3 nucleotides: TGCGCCAGCAGCTTGGATGGGGATGTCTACGAGCAGTACTTC. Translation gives CASSLDGDVYEQYF.

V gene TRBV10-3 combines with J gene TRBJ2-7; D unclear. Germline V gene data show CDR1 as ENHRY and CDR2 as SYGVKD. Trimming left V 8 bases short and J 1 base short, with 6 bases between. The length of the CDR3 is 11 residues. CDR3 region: CAIGPSYEQYF. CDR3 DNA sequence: TGTGCCATCGGGCCATCCTACGAGCAGTACTTC.

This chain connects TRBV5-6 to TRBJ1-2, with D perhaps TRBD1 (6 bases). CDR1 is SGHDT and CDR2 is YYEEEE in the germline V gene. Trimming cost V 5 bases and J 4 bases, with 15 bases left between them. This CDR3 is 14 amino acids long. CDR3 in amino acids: CASSGDTLPYGYTF. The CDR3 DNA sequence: TGTGCCAGCAGTGGGGACACTTTACCCTATGGCTACACCTTC.

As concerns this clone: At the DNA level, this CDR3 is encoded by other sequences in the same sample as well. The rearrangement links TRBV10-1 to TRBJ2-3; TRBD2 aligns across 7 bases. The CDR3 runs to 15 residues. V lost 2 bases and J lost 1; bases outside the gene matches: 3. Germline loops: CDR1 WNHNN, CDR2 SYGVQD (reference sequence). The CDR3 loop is CASSERRGGTDTQYF. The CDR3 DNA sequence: TGCGCCAGCAGTGAGAGACGGGGGGGCACAGATACGCAGTATTTT.

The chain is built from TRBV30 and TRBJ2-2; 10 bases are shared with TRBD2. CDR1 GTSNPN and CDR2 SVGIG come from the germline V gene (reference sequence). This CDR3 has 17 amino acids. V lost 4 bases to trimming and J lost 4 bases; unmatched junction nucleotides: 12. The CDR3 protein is CAWTLGWTSGSTGELFF. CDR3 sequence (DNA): TGTGCCTGGACCCTTGGATGGACTAGCGGAAGCACCGGGGAGCTGTTTTTT.

The CDR3 protein is CASSLQGLEETQYF. CDR3 in DNA: TGTGCCAGCAGCCTCCAGGGGTTGGAAGAGACCCAGTACTTC. The V call is TRBV27, the J call TRBJ2-5, with D perhaps TRBD1 (6 bases). The V end was cut by 6 bases, the J end by 3 bases, with 14 bases between. Germline values: CDR1 MNHEY, CDR2 SMNVEV (reference sequence). The CDR3 covers 14 residues.

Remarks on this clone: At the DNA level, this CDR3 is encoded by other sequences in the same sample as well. The CDR3 DNA reads as TGTGCCAGCACCAACAGCTACGAGCAGTACTTC. Translated: CASTNSYEQYF. The chain employs TRBV28 and TRBJ2-7, with D unresolved. Germline V gives CDR1 MDHEN, CDR2 SYDVKM. This CDR3 has 11 amino acids. Deletions cut 7 bases from V and 3 bases from J, with 7 bases between.

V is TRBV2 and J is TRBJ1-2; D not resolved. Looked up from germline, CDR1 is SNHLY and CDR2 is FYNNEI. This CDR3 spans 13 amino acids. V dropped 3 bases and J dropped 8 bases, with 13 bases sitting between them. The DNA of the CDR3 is TGTGCCAGCAGTGAGGAGTCTTTAGGGGGCTACACCTTC. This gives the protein CASSEESLGGYTF.

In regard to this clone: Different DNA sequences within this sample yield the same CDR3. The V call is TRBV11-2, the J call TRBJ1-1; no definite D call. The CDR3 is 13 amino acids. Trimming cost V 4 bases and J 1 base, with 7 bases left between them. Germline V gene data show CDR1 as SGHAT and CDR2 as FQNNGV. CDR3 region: CASSSRGNTEAFF. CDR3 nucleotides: TGTGCCAGCAGCTCCCGGGGGAACACTGAAGCTTTCTTT.

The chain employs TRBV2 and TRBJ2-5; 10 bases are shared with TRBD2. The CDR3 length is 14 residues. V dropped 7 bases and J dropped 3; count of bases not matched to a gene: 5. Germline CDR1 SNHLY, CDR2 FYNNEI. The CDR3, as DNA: TGTGCCAGCAACGTAGCGGGAGGCAAAGAGACCCAGTACTTC. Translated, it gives CASNVAGGKETQYF.

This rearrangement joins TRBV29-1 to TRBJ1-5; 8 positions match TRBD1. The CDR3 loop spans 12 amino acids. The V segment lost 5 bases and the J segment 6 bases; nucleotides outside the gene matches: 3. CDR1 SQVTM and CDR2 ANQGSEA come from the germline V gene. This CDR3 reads CSVSGGSQPQHF. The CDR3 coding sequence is TGCAGCGTTTCAGGGGGCAGTCAGCCCCAGCATTTT.

The CDR3 here is CASSSPTSGRVHEQYF. Written as DNA, the CDR3 is TGTGCCAGCAGTTCCCCGACTAGCGGGAGAGTCCACGAGCAGTACTTC. The chain recombines TRBV6-5 with TRBJ2-5, with 12 bases fitting TRBD2. The last part of the DNA fits TRBJ2-7 better; the J call may be wrong. Germline V CDR1 and CDR2: MNHEY, SVGAGI. The CDR3 is 16 residues long.

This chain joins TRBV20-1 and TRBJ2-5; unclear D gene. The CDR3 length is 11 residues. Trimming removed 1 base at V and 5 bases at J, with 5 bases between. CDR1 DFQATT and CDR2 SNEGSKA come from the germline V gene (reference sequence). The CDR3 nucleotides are TGCAGTGCTAGAGTAAGGGAGACCCAGTACTTC. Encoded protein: CSARVRETQYF.

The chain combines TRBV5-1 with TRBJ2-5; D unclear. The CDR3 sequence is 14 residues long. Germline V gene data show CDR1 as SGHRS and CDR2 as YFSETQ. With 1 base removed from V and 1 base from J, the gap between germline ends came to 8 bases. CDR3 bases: TGCGCCAGCAGCTTGAATTCGATCCAAGAGACCCAGTACTTC. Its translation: CASSLNSIQETQYF.

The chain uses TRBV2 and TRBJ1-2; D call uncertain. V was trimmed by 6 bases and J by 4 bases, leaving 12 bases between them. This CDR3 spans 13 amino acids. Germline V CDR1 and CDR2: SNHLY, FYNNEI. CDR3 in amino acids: CASRKDGIYGYTF. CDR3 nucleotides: TGTGCCAGCAGGAAGGACGGCATCTATGGCTACACCTTC.

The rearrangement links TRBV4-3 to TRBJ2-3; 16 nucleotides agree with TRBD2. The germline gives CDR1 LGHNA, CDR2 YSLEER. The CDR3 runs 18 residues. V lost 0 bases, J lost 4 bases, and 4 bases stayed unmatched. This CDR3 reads CASSQDRGTSGRADTQYF. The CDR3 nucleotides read TGCGCCAGCAGCCAAGATCGGGGGACTAGCGGGAGGGCAGATACGCAGTATTTT.

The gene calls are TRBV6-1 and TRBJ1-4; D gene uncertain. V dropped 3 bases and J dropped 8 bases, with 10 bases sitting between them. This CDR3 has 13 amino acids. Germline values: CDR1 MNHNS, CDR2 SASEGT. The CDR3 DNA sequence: TGTGCCAGCAGTGATCCGGCCCCGGAAAAACTGTTTTTT. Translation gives CASSDPAPEKLFF.

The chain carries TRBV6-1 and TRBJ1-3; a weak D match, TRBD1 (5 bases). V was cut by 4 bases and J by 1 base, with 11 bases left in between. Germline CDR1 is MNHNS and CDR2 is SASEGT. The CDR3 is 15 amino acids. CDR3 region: CASSAAAGSGNTIYF. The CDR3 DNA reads TGTGCCAGCAGTGCGGCCGCAGGGTCTGGAAACACCATATATTTT.

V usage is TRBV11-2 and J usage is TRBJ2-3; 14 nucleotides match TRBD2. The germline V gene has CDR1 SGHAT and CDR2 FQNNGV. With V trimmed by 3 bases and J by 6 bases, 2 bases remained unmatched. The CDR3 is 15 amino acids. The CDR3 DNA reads TGTGCCAGCAGCTTGACTAGCGGGAGGGTTGATACGCAGTATTTT. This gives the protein CASSLTSGRVDTQYF.

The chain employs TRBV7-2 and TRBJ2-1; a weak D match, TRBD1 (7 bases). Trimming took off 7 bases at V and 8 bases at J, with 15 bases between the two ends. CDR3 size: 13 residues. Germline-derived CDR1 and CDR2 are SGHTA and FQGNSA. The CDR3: CASNRGGGDEQFF. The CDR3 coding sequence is TGTGCCAGCAACAGGGGCGGAGGGGATGAGCAGTTCTTC.

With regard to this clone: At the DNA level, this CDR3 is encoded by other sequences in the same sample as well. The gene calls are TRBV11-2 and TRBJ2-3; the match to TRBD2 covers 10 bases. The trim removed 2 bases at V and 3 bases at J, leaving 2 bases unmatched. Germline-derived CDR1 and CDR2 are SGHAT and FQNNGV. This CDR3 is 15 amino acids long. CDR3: CASSLSGRGTDTQYF. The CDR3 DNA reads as TGTGCCAGCAGCTTAAGCGGGAGGGGTACAGATACGCAGTATTTT.

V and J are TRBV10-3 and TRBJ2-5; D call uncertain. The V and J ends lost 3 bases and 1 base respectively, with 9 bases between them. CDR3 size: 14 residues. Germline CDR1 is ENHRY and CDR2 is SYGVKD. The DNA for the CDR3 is TGTGCCATCAGTGATGGCAGGTTCCAAGAGACCCAGTACTTC. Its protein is CAISDGRFQETQYF.

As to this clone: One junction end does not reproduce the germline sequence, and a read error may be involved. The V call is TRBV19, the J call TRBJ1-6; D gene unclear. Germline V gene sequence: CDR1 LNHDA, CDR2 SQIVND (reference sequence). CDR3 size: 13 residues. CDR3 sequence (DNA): TGTACCAGTAGTATAGGAGTCGATTCACCCCTCCACTTT. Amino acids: CTSSIGVDSPLHF.

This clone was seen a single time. In nucleotides, the CDR3 is TGCGCCAGCAGCCCGGTAGTACAGGGGGAAGCCGAGCAGTACTTC. Protein: CASSPVVQGEAEQYF. The chain has TRBV5-1 and TRBJ2-7, with TRBD1 matching over 8 bases. This CDR3 comprises 15 residues. J gave up 6 bases and V 4 bases, and 12 bases lay outside the gene matches. Germline-derived CDR1 and CDR2 are SGHRS and YFSETQ.

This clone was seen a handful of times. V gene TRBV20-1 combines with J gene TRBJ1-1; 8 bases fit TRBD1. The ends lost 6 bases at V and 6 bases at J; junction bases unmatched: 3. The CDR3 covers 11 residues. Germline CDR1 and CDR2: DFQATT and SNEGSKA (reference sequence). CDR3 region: CSAAGGAEAFF. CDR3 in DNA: TGCAGTGCCGCAGGGGGCGCTGAAGCTTTCTTT.

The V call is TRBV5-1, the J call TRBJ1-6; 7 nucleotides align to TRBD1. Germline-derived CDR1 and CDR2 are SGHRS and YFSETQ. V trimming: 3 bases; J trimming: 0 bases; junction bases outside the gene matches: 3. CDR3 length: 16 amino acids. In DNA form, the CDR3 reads TGCGCCAGCAGCTGGGACAGACCCTCCTATAATTCACCCCTCCACTTT. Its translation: CASSWDRPSYNSPLHF. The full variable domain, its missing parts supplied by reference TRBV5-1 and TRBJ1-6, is KAGVTQTPRYLIKTRGQQVTLSCSPISGHRSVSWYQQTPGQGLQFLFEYFSETQRNKGNFPGRFSGRQFSNSRSEMNVSTLELGDSALYLCASSWDRPSYNSPLHFGNGTRLTVT.

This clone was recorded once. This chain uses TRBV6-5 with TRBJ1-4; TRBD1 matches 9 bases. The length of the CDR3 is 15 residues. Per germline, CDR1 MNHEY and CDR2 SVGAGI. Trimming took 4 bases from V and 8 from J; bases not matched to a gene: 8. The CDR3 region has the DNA TGTGCCAGCAGTTCTGGACAGGGGAAACGAGAAAAACTGTTTTTT. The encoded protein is CASSSGQGKREKLFF.

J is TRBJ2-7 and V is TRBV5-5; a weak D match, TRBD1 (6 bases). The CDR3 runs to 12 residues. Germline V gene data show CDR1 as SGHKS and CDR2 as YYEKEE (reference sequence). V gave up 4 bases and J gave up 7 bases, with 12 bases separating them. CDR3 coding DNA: TGTGCCAGCAGCCAACAGGGTTGGGAGCAGTACTTC. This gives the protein CASSQQGWEQYF.

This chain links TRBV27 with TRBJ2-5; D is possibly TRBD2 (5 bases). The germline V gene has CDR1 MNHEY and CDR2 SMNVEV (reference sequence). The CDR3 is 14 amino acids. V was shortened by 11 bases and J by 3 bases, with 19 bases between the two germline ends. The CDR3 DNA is TGTGCCTCGGGAACCCTGTCCCCCAAAGAGACCCAGTACTTC. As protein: CASGTLSPKETQYF.